This T cell receptor (beta chain) was sequenced in a study of blood T cell repertoires in COVID-19. Seattle participants joined during active infection and were tracked over time. Authors' data handling: Estimated nucleated cell counts came from reference gene primer amplification. The protocol was immunoSEQ multiplex PCR, while the TCRdb copy is restricted to in-frame clones and leaves out a portion. V and J calls and clone size are those listed in that table; D and trimming were worked out from the DNA. This sample has about 250,000 clones, with around 88% found just once. The sequence derives from a woman aged 25 to 45 with COVID-19, enrolled during active disease. The source material was peripheral blood.

This chain's CDR3 is CASRRTGRPPDGYTF. Here the CDR3 DNA reads TGTGCCAGTAGGAGGACAGGGAGGCCCCCAGATGGCTACACCTTC. V usage is TRBV19 and J usage is TRBJ1-2; 8 bases fit TRBD1. Germline CDR1 and CDR2: LNHDA and SQIVND (reference sequence). V lost 6 bases and J lost 6; bases outside the gene matches: 12. The CDR3 totals 15 residues.